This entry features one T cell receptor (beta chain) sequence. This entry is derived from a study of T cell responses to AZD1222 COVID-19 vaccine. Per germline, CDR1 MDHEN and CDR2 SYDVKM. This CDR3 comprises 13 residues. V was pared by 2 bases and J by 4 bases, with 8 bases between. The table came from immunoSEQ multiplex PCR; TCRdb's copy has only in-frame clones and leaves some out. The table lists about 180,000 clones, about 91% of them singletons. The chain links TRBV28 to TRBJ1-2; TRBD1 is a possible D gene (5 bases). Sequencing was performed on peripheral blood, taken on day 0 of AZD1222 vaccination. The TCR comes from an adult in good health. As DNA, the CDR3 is TGTGCCAGCAGTTTAGGGGGACTCTATGGCTACACCTTC. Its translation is CASSLGGLYGYTF.